These 15 T cell receptor beta chains share one sample of origin, sequenced in a study of vaccination effects on CD4 cells after COVID-19. The repertoire was sequenced with immunoSEQ multiplex PCR; TCRdb's copy has only in-frame clones and lacks some. The sample comprises roughly 15,000 clones, over 65% of which are singletons, and less than 30% rests with the top ten. Sequencing followed a ViraFEST assay step that expanded antigen-specific CD4+ T cells with viral peptide pools. Upon completion of roughly ten days in culture, CD4+ T cells were isolated. Their recognized antigens are unknown. The sample consisted of CD4+ T cells from PBMCs cultured with HCoV-229E spike peptides, taken before COVID-19 vaccination. The receptors stem from a human donor who received a COVID-19 vaccine.

V usage is TRBV6-5 and J usage is TRBJ1-1; the match to TRBD1 covers 8 bases. This CDR3 is 13 amino acids long. Trimming cost V 6 bases and J 3 bases; bases outside gene matches: 3. CDR1 is MNHEY and CDR2 is SVGAGI in the germline V gene. The CDR3 loop is CASRETGDTEAFF. CDR3 nucleotide sequence: TGTGCCAGCAGAGAGACAGGGGACACTGAAGCTTTCTTT.

This sequence joins TRBV5-6 and TRBJ1-1; a possible D gene is TRBD1 (5 bases). The CDR3 has 14 amino acids. Germline assignment: CDR1 SGHDT and CDR2 YYEEEE. V dropped 6 bases and J dropped 4 bases, with 16 bases sitting between them. The DNA for the CDR3 is TGTGCCAGCATCCGGGGGACCCTACCCACTGAAGCTTTCTTT. Translation gives CASIRGTLPTEAFF.

The chain is built from TRBV7-3 and TRBJ1-1; D call uncertain. CDR1 SGHTA and CDR2 FQGTGA come from the germline V gene. Trimming cost V 5 bases and J 1 base, with 17 bases left between them. CDR3 length equals 16 residues. DNA of the CDR3: TGTGCCAGCAGCCCAAAACTGGACCCTTGGAACACTGAAGCTTTCTTT. Its protein is CASSPKLDPWNTEAFF.

This rearrangement joins TRBV30 to TRBJ1-5, with D possibly matching TRBD1 (5 bases). This CDR3 contains 14 residues. The germline V and J ends were trimmed by 2 bases and 3 bases, with 11 bases remaining between them. Germline V gene lookup returns CDR1 GTSNPN and CDR2 SVGIG (reference sequence). The CDR3 reads CAWSRQILNQPQHF. DNA for the CDR3: TGTGCCTGGAGTCGACAGATACTCAATCAGCCCCAGCATTTT.

V is TRBV6-5 and J is TRBJ1-4; D is uncertain. V was clipped by 4 bases and J by 2 bases, with 11 bases between them. Germline V gene sequence: CDR1 MNHEY, CDR2 SVGAGI. The CDR3 contains 15 residues. CDR3 DNA sequence: TGTGCCAGCAGTTCTCCCCGGGCCACTAATGAAAAACTGTTTTTT. Translation: CASSSPRATNEKLFF.

This clone occurred a few times. The CDR3 loop is CASSSGTGLMNTEAFF. The CDR3 nucleotides are TGTGCCAGCAGCTCCGGGACAGGGTTAATGAACACTGAAGCTTTCTTT. The chain uses TRBV4-2 and TRBJ1-1; 9 nucleotides agree with TRBD1. This CDR3 comprises 16 residues. The V segment lost 5 bases and the J segment 0 bases; nucleotides outside the gene matches: 7. Germline lookup yields CDR1 LGHNA and CDR2 YNFKEQ.

The chain links TRBV2 to TRBJ2-3; D remains ambiguous. This CDR3 has 14 residues. Germline V gene sequence: CDR1 SNHLY, CDR2 FYNNEI. The V end lost 8 bases, the J end lost 6 bases, and 18 bases lay between the germline ends. For the CDR3, the DNA is TGTGCCAGCCAATCTTTTTGGTCGGAGGATACGCAGTATTTT. Protein: CASQSFWSEDTQYF.

The chain carries TRBV13 and TRBJ1-1; D not certain. CDR1 is PRHDT, CDR2 FYEKMQ, per germline (reference sequence). The CDR3 spans 16 residues. With 5 bases removed from V and 0 bases from J, the gap between germline ends came to 16 bases. CDR3 sequence (DNA): TGTGCCAGCAGCCCAGGTGCGTTGGTGTTGAACACTGAAGCTTTCTTT. Translated, it gives CASSPGALVLNTEAFF.

V usage is TRBV28 and J usage is TRBJ1-1; D gene ambiguous. V gave up 4 bases and J gave up 0 bases, with 6 bases separating them. There are 13 residues in the CDR3. CDR1 and CDR2 from the germline V gene are MDHEN and SYDVKM. The CDR3 protein is CASSSYMNTEAFF. CDR3 nucleotides: TGTGCCAGCAGTTCCTACATGAACACTGAAGCTTTCTTT.

CDR3 residues: CASSNYLGETQYF. CDR3 in DNA: TGTGCCAGCAGCAATTATTTGGGAGAGACCCAGTACTTC. The rearrangement joins TRBV14 to TRBJ2-5; D is uncertain. CDR1 is SGHDN, CDR2 FVKESK, per germline. Deletions cut 5 bases from V and 4 bases from J, with 11 bases between. The CDR3 covers 13 residues.

This clone was picked up one time. An end of the junction differs from the germline gene, which may be a read error. The rearrangement links TRBV6-6 to TRBJ2-7; 9 positions match TRBD2. Germline CDR1 is MNHNY and CDR2 is SVGAGI (reference sequence). CDR3 length: 11 amino acids. The chain's CDR3 is CASRPAGLASF. In DNA, the CDR3 is TGTGCCAGCAGGCCGGCTGGACTAGCGAGCTTC.

The V and J genes are TRBV30 and TRBJ1-5; D is possibly TRBD1 (6 bases). This CDR3 spans 14 amino acids. CDR1 is GTSNPN, CDR2 SVGIG, per germline (reference sequence). V was clipped by 0 bases and J by 7 bases, with 13 bases between them. The CDR3: CAWSVRAGEQPQHF. CDR3 DNA sequence: TGTGCCTGGAGTGTTCGGGCAGGGGAACAGCCCCAGCATTTT.

V is TRBV30 and J is TRBJ1-2; D perhaps matches TRBD1 (5 bases). Deletions cut 3 bases from V and 5 bases from J, with 13 bases between. Germline V gene data show CDR1 as GTSNPN and CDR2 as SVGIG (reference sequence). This CDR3 spans 13 amino acids. The CDR3 nucleotides are TGTGCCTGGAGGGGGCAAATCCCTTATGGCTACACCTTC. This translates into CAWRGQIPYGYTF.

This clone appeared a few times. This sequence joins TRBV25-1 and TRBJ2-2; D assignment may be TRBD1 or TRBD2 (6 bases each). CDR3 length: 18 residues. CDR1 is MGHDK and CDR2 is SYGVNS in the germline V gene. The V end was cut by 1 base, the J end by 4 bases, with 19 bases between. The CDR3 sequence is CASSESGVSGLGTGELFF. CDR3 DNA: TGTGCCAGCAGTGAATCAGGGGTGTCGGGACTGGGCACCGGGGAGCTGTTTTTT.

This clone appeared a few times. The chain combines TRBV4-2 with TRBJ1-5; 8 bases map to TRBD1. In germline, CDR1 is LGHNA, CDR2 YNFKEQ. The CDR3 runs to 18 residues. Trimming took 4 bases from V and 1 from J; bases not matched to a gene: 12. This CDR3 reads CASSPTGGGQVSNQPQHF. CDR3 DNA sequence: TGTGCCAGCAGCCCTACGGGTGGGGGACAGGTGAGCAATCAGCCCCAGCATTTT.